The TCR beta chain described here comes from a study of beta chain features in type 1 diabetes. The study, taken as a whole, reports: Type 1 diabetes patients had moderately but significantly shorter TCRB CDR3s in all four CD4+ subsets.

cDNA synthesis used the whole RNA isolate, giving expressed TCRB sequences. Here immunoSEQ multiplex PCR was the method, and the copy in TCRdb shows in-frame clones only, minus some. Among 600,000 to 750,000 clones listed, around 12% were seen once. This clone has just a few counts. The antigen is undetermined. V gave up 1 base and J gave up 2 bases, with 11 bases separating them. The CDR3 extends over 15 amino acids. Germline CDR1 reads KGHSH; CDR2 reads LQKENI. The V call is TRBV18, the J call TRBJ1-2; possible D gene TRBD1, 6 bases. The TCR was taken from a man aged 25 to 45 with type 1 diabetes. Sequenced sample: naive CD4+ T cells from blood. The CDR3 DNA is TGTGCCAGCTCACCACTTACAGGGTCGAACTATGGCTACACCTTC. This encodes CASSPLTGSNYGYTF.